This TCR beta chain came from a study of immune characterization of retroperitoneal liposarcoma (dated by TCRdb to about 2019). Receptor amplification or capture employed PCR. These reads were obtained on a NextSeq 500. TCRdb cleaned the public reads at Q25 with fastp, built clones with MiXCR and kept in-frame beta chains. Entries are consolidated by CDR3 protein sequence, retaining the most common genes and DNA. The sample profile shows approximately 1,600 distinct CDR3 sequences; over 35% of them were found once. The ten largest clones take up less than 25% of the sample. As for this clonotype: This receptor's antigen is unknown. No quality values exist for individual bases; no much larger clone is one base distant.

The sequenced sample was tumor tissue. The receptor comes from a female donor with retroperitoneal liposarcoma.

The DNA is as follows: TGCGCCAGCAGCCAAAGACTAGCGGGAGGGTTTTTTGACCAAGAGACCCAGTACTTC. This translates into CASSQRLAGGFFDQETQYF. This sequence uses TRBV4-1 and TRBJ2-5; TRBD2 agrees with 14 junctional bases. V and J are trimmed by 2 bases and 0 bases, and the gene matches miss 8 bases of the junction. The CDR3 goes from the cysteine to the phenylalanine over 19 residues. CDR3 DNA only is kept here, 57 bases in frame from base 1. The germline V gene specifies MGHRA as CDR1 and YSYEKL as CDR2.